The 14 T cell receptor beta chains listed next were all sequenced from one sample in a study of T-cell memory formation after mild COVID-19. TCRdb passed the 5' RACE reads through MiXCR, listing each CDR3 protein once. The sample carries approximately 400,000 distinct CDR3 sequences, about a sixth recorded once. The sequenced sample was PBMCs or a T cell subset sorted from them (not recorded which). The receptor source for this set is a young man who had mild COVID-19 (a few samples of this study predate the infection). Cell type and time point are not known.

Only a few counts were recorded for this clonotype. The chain is built from TRBV7-9 and TRBJ2-5; D remains unclear. V was pared by 5 bases and J by 9 bases, with 19 bases between. CDR3 size: 14 residues. Germline V gene lookup returns CDR1 SEHNR and CDR2 FQNEAQ (reference sequence). The CDR3 sequence: CASSGPPWYEAQYF. The CDR3 DNA sequence: TGTGCCAGCAGCGGCCCTCCATGGTACGAGGCCCAGTACTTC.

This clonotype was counted a few times. This sequence joins TRBV7-9 and TRBJ2-1; the D gene could be TRBD1 or TRBD2 (5 bases each). The CDR3 loop spans 16 amino acids. Trimming removed 1 base from V and 0 bases from J, with 10 bases in between. Germline V gene sequence: CDR1 SEHNR, CDR2 FQNEAQ (reference sequence). The CDR3 reads CASSLETGLSYNEQFF. The CDR3 nucleotides are TGTGCCAGCAGCTTAGAAACAGGACTCTCCTACAATGAGCAGTTCTTC.

This clonotype was picked up a small number of times. The chain combines TRBV4-1 with TRBJ2-1, with 7 bases lining up with TRBD2. Trimming cost V 2 bases and J 1 base; bases outside gene matches: 2. The CDR3 has 15 amino acids. Germline V gene data show CDR1 as MGHRA and CDR2 as YSYEKL. CDR3 bases: TGCGCCAGCAGCCAAAGACTAGCTTCCTACAATGAGCAGTTCTTC. It codes for CASSQRLASYNEQFF.

The CDR3 nucleotides are TGCAGTGCCTTTTATTCTCAGGGCCCAGATACGCAGTATTTT. Protein: CSAFYSQGPDTQYF. This chain joins TRBV20-1 and TRBJ2-3; maybe TRBD1 (5 bases). Germline assignment: CDR1 DFQATT and CDR2 SNEGSKA (reference sequence). Trimming left V 6 bases short and J 4 bases short, with 17 bases between. This CDR3 region has 14 residues.

This clonotype was seen many times. The chain employs TRBV20-1 and TRBJ1-1; 7 positions agree with TRBD1. With V trimmed by 3 bases and J by 0 bases, 7 bases remained unmatched. Per the germline V gene, CDR1 is DFQATT and CDR2 is SNEGSKA (reference sequence). This CDR3 comprises 15 residues. CDR3 nucleotides: TGCAGTGCTAGCGGGGGGGGACAGATGAACACTGAAGCTTTCTTT. Its translation is CSASGGGQMNTEAFF.

The CDR3 DNA reads TGTGCCAGCAGTCCCATAGAGGCCAGCGGGGGGAGCGAGACCCAGTACTTC. The encoded protein is CASSPIEASGGSETQYF. V usage is TRBV27 and J usage is TRBJ2-5; 9 bases agree with TRBD2. The length of the CDR3 is 17 residues. V lost 5 bases, J lost 5 bases, and 15 bases stayed unmatched. Germline V gene lookup returns CDR1 MNHEY and CDR2 SMNVEV (reference sequence).

The chain uses TRBV5-1 and TRBJ2-2, with D possibly TRBD2 on 5 matching bases. Germline V CDR1 and CDR2: SGHRS, YFSETQ. V was pared by 0 bases and J by 5 bases, with 14 bases between. The CDR3 consists of 16 residues. CDR3 sequence: CASSLEPLPGTGELFF. The CDR3 nucleotides read TGCGCCAGCAGCTTGGAACCACTGCCGGGAACCGGGGAGCTGTTTTTT.

The chain employs TRBV4-3 and TRBJ2-3, with 9 bases that match TRBD2. This CDR3 is 17 amino acids long. V lost 0 bases and J lost 4; bases outside the gene matches: 8. The germline V gene encodes CDR1 LGHNA and CDR2 YSLEER. The CDR3 sequence: CASSQDLQRGAPDTQYF. CDR3 sequence (DNA): TGCGCCAGCAGCCAAGATCTTCAGCGGGGGGCCCCAGATACGCAGTATTTT.

Ten or more counts support this clonotype. The chain recombines TRBV12-3 or TRBV12-4 with TRBJ1-6, with TRBD1 matching over 8 bases. CDR3 length equals 13 residues. The V segment lost 7 bases and the J segment 6 bases; nucleotides outside the gene matches: 2. The CDR3 is CASTGQGNSPLHF. The CDR3 DNA follows: TGTGCCAGCACCGGACAGGGTAATTCACCCCTCCACTTT.

V is TRBV5-1 and J is TRBJ2-3; D may be TRBD1 or TRBD2 (6 bases each). V dropped 0 bases and J dropped 7 bases, with 15 bases sitting between them. The germline gives CDR1 SGHRS, CDR2 YFSETQ. This CDR3 is built from 15 residues. The CDR3 region has the DNA TGCGCCAGCAGCTTGGTTCCTGGGGGGCTGAATACGCAGTATTTT. Residues: CASSLVPGGLNTQYF. Based on the CDR3 plus reference TRBV5-1 and TRBJ2-3, the full variable domain is KAGVTQTPRYLIKTRGQQVTLSCSPISGHRSVSWYQQTPGQGLQFLFEYFSETQRNKGNFPGRFSGRQFSNSRSEMNVSTLELGDSALYLCASSLVPGGLNTQYFGPGTRLTVL.

J is TRBJ2-5 and V is TRBV7-2; D remains unclear. Germline values: CDR1 SGHTA, CDR2 FQGNSA. V was clipped by 5 bases and J by 2 bases, with 12 bases between them. The CDR3 totals 14 residues. The CDR3 loop reads CASSRRLRQETQYF. CDR3 coding DNA: TGTGCCAGCAGCAGACGACTGAGACAAGAGACCCAGTACTTC.

This clonotype was seen a few times. The J gene is TRBJ2-4, the V gene TRBV11-2; D tentatively reads TRBD1 or TRBD2 (5 bases each). There are 11 residues in the CDR3. Germline V gene data show CDR1 as SGHAT and CDR2 as FQNNGV. Trimming removed 5 bases at V and 8 bases at J, with 7 bases between. DNA for the CDR3: TGTGCCAGCAGCCGAGGGGACATTCAGTACTTC. Its translation is CASSRGDIQYF.

The table lists this clonotype with a few counts. The genes are TRBV5-1 and TRBJ2-3; TRBD2 matches at 8 bases. This CDR3 is built from 16 residues. Losses at the gene ends were 0 bases for V and 4 bases for J; bases not matched to a gene: 7. CDR1 SGHRS and CDR2 YFSETQ come from the germline V gene. The DNA for the CDR3 is TGCGCCAGCAGCTTGGGAGCGGGAGCAAGGTCAGATACGCAGTATTTT. Its translation: CASSLGAGARSDTQYF.

This clonotype was found many times. The chain joins TRBV5-1 to TRBJ1-1; D is undetermined. This CDR3 is built from 14 residues. V was cut by 7 bases and J by 4 bases, with 17 bases left in between. Germline CDR1 SGHRS, CDR2 YFSETQ. The CDR3 DNA reads as TGCGCCAGCGATCTCATAAGTCCCAGCACTGAAGCTTTCTTT. Protein sequence: CASDLISPSTEAFF.